This T cell receptor beta chain was profiled in a study of T cells in tuberculosis. Overall study findings and caveats: Low-affinity CD1B-GMM tetramer-binding T cells may have been missed.

Cells were sorted from thawed PBMC rested overnight and stained with GMM-loaded CD1B tetramer, viability dye and anti-CD3. CD1B tetramers were loaded with Rhodococcus equi-derived C32 glucose monomycolate. PBMC for tetramer sorting were first depleted of CD14-expressing monocytes. From each donor, approximately 100,000 tetramer-negative cells were sorted. Germline V gives CDR1 SGHDT, CDR2 YYEEEE. V lost 0 bases and J lost 1, with 13 bases in between. The CDR3 runs 16 residues. Clones were sequenced by immunoSEQ multiplex PCR, and TCRdb holds only the in-frame ones, with some missing. The sample has more than 45,000 clones, around 90% seen once.

Sequenced input: CD1b-GMM tetramer-negative cells sorted from PBMCs. The chain is built from TRBV5-6 and TRBJ1-1; maybe TRBD1 (6 bases). This TCR derives from an adult woman with latent tuberculosis. The chain's CDR3 is CASSLGSTGRNTEAFF. The CDR3, as DNA: TGTGCCAGCAGCTTGGGCTCCACAGGGCGGAACACTGAAGCTTTCTTT.